This is a list of T cell receptor beta chains from one sample in a study of shared clonotypes between healthy human individuals. Here immunoSEQ multiplex PCR was the method, and the copy in TCRdb shows in-frame clones only, minus some. Among more than 2,000,000 clones listed, just over 90% were seen once. The sequencing input was naive CD4+ T cells from PBMCs. These receptor sequences come from a man in his late teens or twenties in good health. Some clones in this sample may be carry-over from other donors' samples. The CDR3 runs from the conserved cysteine through the conserved F or W. A D gene is named only where the DNA matches it firmly. Clone sizes are given selectively: once, few, many, or a class where the clone is expanded.

d_gene | abundance | j_gene | v_gene | CDR3nt | CDR3aa
- | - | TRBJ2-2 | TRBV5-1 | TGCGCCAGCAGAGGGGACATCAACACCGGGGAGCTGTTTTTT | CASRGDINTGELFF
- | - | TRBJ2-7 | TRBV9 | TGTGCCAGCAGCGTAGACCCCCTGGGTCCGTACGAGCAGTACTTC | CASSVDPLGPYEQYF
TRBD2 | - | TRBJ2-5 | TRBV29-1 | TGCAGCGTTGCCTGGACTAGCGGAACACAAGAGACCCAGTACTTC | CSVAWTSGTQETQYF
TRBD2 | - | TRBJ2-3 | TRBV28 | TGTGCCAGCAGCCGGACCGGGCTAGCGGGGAACACAGATACGCAGTATTTT | CASSRTGLAGNTDTQYF
- | - | TRBJ1-1 | TRBV7-9 | TGTGCCAGCACCCAAAACAGGGATACTGAAGCTTTCTTT | CASTQNRDTEAFF
- | - | TRBJ2-1 | TRBV6-4 | TGTGCCAGCAGTGTGGAGGGGAGCGATGAGCAGTTCTTC | CASSVEGSDEQFF
TRBD1 | once | TRBJ1-5 | TRBV5-8 | TGTGCCAGCAGCTACACAGGGGGCCTCGACAATCAGCCCCAGCATTTT | CASSYTGGLDNQPQHF
- | - | TRBJ1-2 | TRBV7-6 | TGTGCCAGCAGCTCTAGAGGGGGTGGCTACACCTTC | CASSSRGGGYTF
- | - | TRBJ2-2 | TRBV14 | TGTGCCAGCAGCCAAGTGGGCGGCGGGGAGCTGTTTTTT | CASSQVGGGELFF
TRBD1 | - | TRBJ2-7 | TRBV5-4 | TGTGCCAGCAGCGTACGACAGGGGGCGTCTCACGAGCAGTACTTC | CASSVRQGASHEQYF
TRBD1 | few | TRBJ1-1 | TRBV4-1 | TGCGCCAGCAGAGGACAGGGGATCAGCACTGAAGCTTTCTTT | CASRGQGISTEAFF
- | - | TRBJ2-3 | TRBV29-1 | TGCAGCGTTGAAGGTAGGGGGTATGATACGCAGTATTTT | CSVEGRGYDTQYF
TRBD2 | - | TRBJ2-1 | TRBV30 | TGTGCCTGGAGTGACTGGCGGGGGACCTCCAATGAGCAGTTCTTC | CAWSDWRGTSNEQFF
- | - | TRBJ2-2 | TRBV23-1 | TGCGCCAGCAGTCCTCGGGCTGGCCGGACCGGCGGGGAGCTGTTTTTT | CASSPRAGRTGGELFF
TRBD2 | - | TRBJ2-1 | TRBV2 | TGTGCCAGCAGACTCAAGCGGGAGTTAACCCCCAATGAGCAGTTCTTC | CASRLKRELTPNEQFF
- | - | TRBJ2-3 | TRBV5-1 | TGCGCCAGCAGCTTGGGTGCTGTACGGGGCTATGCAGATACGCAGTATTTT | CASSLGAVRGYADTQYF
- | - | TRBJ2-6 | TRBV11-1 | TGTGCCAGCAGCTTAGAGGGTGCGGCGTCTGGGGCCAACGTCCTGACTTTC | CASSLEGAASGANVLTF
TRBD2 | - | TRBJ2-3 | TRBV4-1 | TGCGCCAGCAGCCAGGGACTAGCGGGGCCCACAGATACGCAGTATTTT | CASSQGLAGPTDTQYF
- | - | TRBJ2-3 | TRBV5-6 | TGTGCCAGCAGCCCCCGCAGGGTTCTTGTGCAGTATTTT | CASSPRRVLVQYF
- | - | TRBJ2-7 | TRBV2 | TGTGCCAGCAGTGACAAGGGGTCGTACGAGCAGTACTTC | CASSDKGSYEQYF
- | - | TRBJ2-5 | TRBV7-2 | TGTGCCAGCAGCTTTGGGGGTTTGGAAGAGACCCAGTACTTC | CASSFGGLEETQYF
- | - | TRBJ2-1 | TRBV6-5 | TGTGCCAGCAGTTACTTTCAGGGCGGGGTATACAATGAGCAGTTCTTC | CASSYFQGGVYNEQFF
TRBD2 | - | TRBJ2-7 | TRBV4-1 | TGCGCCAGCAGCCCGTATATTGAGCGGGATTACGAGCAGTACTTC | CASSPYIERDYEQYF
TRBD2 | once | TRBJ2-3 | TRBV18 | TGTGCCAGCTCACCACCTGGGCGGGAGAACACAGATACGCAGTATTTT | CASSPPGRENTDTQYF
- | - | TRBJ2-3 | TRBV5-1 | TGCGCCAGCGATACGTGGGGGCCAGATACGCAGTATTTT | CASDTWGPDTQYF
- | - | TRBJ2-1 | TRBV6-1 | TGTGCCAGCAGTGTCATAGGGAGCTCCTACAATGAGCAGTTCTTC | CASSVIGSSYNEQFF
- | - | TRBJ2-4 | TRBV19 | TGTGCCAGTAGTATCTCGGGTTTATACATTCAGTACTTC | CASSISGLYIQYF
- | - | TRBJ2-3 | TRBV7-3 | TGTGCCAGCAGCTTAAGAGGCTGGGTCCCAGGAGACAACGGGATCACAGATACGCAGTATTTT | CASSLRGWVPGDNGITDTQYF